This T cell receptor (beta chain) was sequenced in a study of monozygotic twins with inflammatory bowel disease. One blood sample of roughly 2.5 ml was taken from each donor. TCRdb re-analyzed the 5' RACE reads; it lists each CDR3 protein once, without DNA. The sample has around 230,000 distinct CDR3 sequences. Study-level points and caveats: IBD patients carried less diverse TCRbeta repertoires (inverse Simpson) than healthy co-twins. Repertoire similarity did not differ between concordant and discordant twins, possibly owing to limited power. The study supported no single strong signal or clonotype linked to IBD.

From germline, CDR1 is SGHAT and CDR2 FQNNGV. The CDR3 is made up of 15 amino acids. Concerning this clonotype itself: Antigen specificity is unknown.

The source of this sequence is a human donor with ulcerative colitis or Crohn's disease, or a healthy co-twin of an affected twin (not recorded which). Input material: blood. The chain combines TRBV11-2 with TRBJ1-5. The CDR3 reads CASSPTQYSNQPQHF.